Here is one TCR beta chain with its context. Its antigen is unidentified. A single record per CDR3 protein comes from TCRdb applying MiXCR to the reads. This table has around 320,000 distinct CDR3 sequences, 8% to 9.5% appearing once. The data derive from a study of T cell repertoires in cytomegalovirus infection. Study as a whole: Public signatures in TCR beta pointed to CMV infection and matching HLA type.

Study results and caveats: Cumulative public TCR beta family frequency identified CMV carriers with the relevant HLA. Ex vivo, HLA-C-restricted CMV-specific TCR beta clonotypes prevailed over the rest of the response.

Germline V gene data show CDR1 as LNHDA and CDR2 as SQIVND (reference sequence). V lost 6 bases and J lost 2, with 11 bases in between. The CDR3 covers 14 residues. Material: PBMCs. The genes are TRBV19 and TRBJ2-1; TRBD2 is a possible D gene (6 bases). This TCR came from a human donor in good health (CMV status not recorded). Some clones in this sample may be carry-over from other donors' samples. CDR3 DNA sequence: TGTGCCAGTAGCGGGGGAATGGCCTACAATGAGCAGTTCTTC. Its protein product is CASSGGMAYNEQFF.